This entry lists 7 T cell receptor beta chains sequenced from one sample in a study of OX40 agonist ivuxolimab in advanced cancers. The repertoire was sequenced with immunoSEQ multiplex PCR; TCRdb's copy has only in-frame clones and lacks some. This sample has about 58,000 clones; roughly 91% occur once, and the top ten carry approximately 0.78%. The sequenced sample was CD4+ or CD8+ T cells sorted from blood, obtained in a trial of the OX40 agonist ivuxolimab. All receptors derive from an adult with an advanced solid tumor such as melanoma, head and neck, liver or kidney cancer.

This clone was observed once. The CDR3 nucleotides read TGTGCCAGCAGCAGGGACACCTATCAGCCCCAGCATTTT. It encodes CASSRDTYQPQHF. This sequence joins TRBV7-2 and TRBJ1-5; a weak D match, TRBD1 (6 bases). The germline V gene has CDR1 SGHTA and CDR2 FQGNSA. Trimming removed 5 bases at V and 5 bases at J, with 10 bases between. This CDR3 is 13 amino acids long.

The chain carries TRBV4-3 and TRBJ2-5, with no clear D. V was cut by 3 bases and J by 5 bases, with 10 bases left in between. The germline gives CDR1 LGHNA, CDR2 YSLEER. The CDR3 length is 13 residues. The CDR3 DNA follows: TGCGCCAGCAGCCAGGATATCTGGGAGACCCAGTACTTC. Translation: CASSQDIWETQYF.

This clone is a singleton in its sample. The chain combines TRBV7-6 with TRBJ2-3; D is perhaps TRBD2 (6 bases). This CDR3 has 15 residues. Trimming stripped 5 bases from V and 2 bases from J, with 14 bases between. Per germline, CDR1 SGHVS and CDR2 FNYEAQ. The CDR3, as DNA: TGTGCCAGCAGCAACCTGGGACTGATCACAGATACGCAGTATTTT. This encodes CASSNLGLITDTQYF.

The chain uses TRBV28 and TRBJ2-1; perhaps TRBD1 as D (6 bases). Looked up from germline, CDR1 is MDHEN and CDR2 is SYDVKM. The length of the CDR3 is 15 residues. V was pared by 5 bases and J by 7 bases, with 18 bases between. In DNA, the CDR3 is TGTGCCAGCAGTCGTCCGGACAGCCTGAAGAATGAGCAGTTCTTC. This encodes CASSRPDSLKNEQFF.

The chain carries TRBV21-1 and TRBJ2-5; the table's D call, TRBD1, has no DNA check behind it. TRBV21-1 is a documented pseudogene. The CDR3 sequence is 16 residues long. The CDR3 nucleotides read TGTGCCAGCAGCAAAGATGGACAGGGTGGTCAAGAGACCCAGTACTTC. Translating gives CASSKDGQGGQETQYF.

V usage is TRBV30 and J usage is TRBJ1-1, with 8 bases lining up with TRBD1. In germline, CDR1 is GTSNPN, CDR2 SVGIG (reference sequence). The CDR3 is 17 amino acids. With V trimmed by 0 bases and J by 4 bases, 13 bases remained unmatched. CDR3 nucleotide sequence: TGTGCCTGGAGTGTACGAACTGGGACAGGAGGAGGCACTGAAGCTTTCTTT. Translated: CAWSVRTGTGGGTEAFF.

The gene calls are TRBV29-1 and TRBJ2-5, with a tentative D call TRBD2 (6 bases). The CDR3 sequence is 15 residues long. Per the germline V gene, CDR1 is SQVTM and CDR2 is ANQGSEA. V gave up 4 bases and J gave up 0 bases, with 15 bases separating them. This chain's CDR3 is CSVARDARYQETQYF. As DNA, the CDR3 is TGCAGCGTTGCGCGGGACGCCCGGTACCAAGAGACCCAGTACTTC.